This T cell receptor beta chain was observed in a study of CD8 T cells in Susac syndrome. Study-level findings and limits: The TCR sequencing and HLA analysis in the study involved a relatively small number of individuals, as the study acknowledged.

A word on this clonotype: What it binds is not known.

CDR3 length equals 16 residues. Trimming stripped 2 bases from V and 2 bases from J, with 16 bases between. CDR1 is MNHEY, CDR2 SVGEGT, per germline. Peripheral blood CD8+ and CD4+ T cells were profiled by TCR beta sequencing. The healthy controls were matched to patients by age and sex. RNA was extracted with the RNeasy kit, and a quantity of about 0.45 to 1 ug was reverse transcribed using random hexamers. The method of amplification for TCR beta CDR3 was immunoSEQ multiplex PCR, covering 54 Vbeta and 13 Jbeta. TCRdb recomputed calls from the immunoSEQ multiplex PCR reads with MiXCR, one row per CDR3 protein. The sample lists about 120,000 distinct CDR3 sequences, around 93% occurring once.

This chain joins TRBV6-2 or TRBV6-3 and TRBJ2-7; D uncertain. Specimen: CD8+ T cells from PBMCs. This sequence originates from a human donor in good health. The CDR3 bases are TGTGCCAGCAGTTACCCCCTCACTACAGCTACCTACGAGCAGTACTTC. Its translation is CASSYPLTTATYEQYF.